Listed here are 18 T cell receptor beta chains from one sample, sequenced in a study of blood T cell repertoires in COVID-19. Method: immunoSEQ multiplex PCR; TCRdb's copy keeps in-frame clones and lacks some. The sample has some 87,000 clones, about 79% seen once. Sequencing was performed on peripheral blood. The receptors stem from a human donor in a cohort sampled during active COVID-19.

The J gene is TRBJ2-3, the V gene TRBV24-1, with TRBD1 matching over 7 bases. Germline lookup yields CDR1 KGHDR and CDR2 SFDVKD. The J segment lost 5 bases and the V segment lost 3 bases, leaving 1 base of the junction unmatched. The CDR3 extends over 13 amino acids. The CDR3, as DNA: TGTGCCACCAGTGATACAGGGGTAGATACGCAGTATTTT. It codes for CATSDTGVDTQYF.

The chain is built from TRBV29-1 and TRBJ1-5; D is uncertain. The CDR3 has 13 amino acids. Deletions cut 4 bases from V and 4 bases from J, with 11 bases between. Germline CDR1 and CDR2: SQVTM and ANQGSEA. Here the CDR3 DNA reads TGCAGCGTTGTTTGGCAGGCTAATCAGCCCCAGCATTTT. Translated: CSVVWQANQPQHF.

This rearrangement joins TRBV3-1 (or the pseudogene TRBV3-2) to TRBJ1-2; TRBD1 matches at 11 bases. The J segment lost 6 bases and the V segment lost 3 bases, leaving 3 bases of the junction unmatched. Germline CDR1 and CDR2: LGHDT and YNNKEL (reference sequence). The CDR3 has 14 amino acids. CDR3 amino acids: CASSQDRGLHGYTF. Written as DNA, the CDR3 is TGTGCCAGCAGCCAGGACAGGGGGCTCCATGGCTACACCTTC.

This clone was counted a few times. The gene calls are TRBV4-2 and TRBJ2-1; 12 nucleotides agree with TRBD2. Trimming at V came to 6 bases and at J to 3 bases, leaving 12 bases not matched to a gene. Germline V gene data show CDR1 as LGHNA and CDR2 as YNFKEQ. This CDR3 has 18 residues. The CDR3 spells CASRRSPSTSGGYNEQFF. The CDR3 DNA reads TGTGCCAGCAGGCGCTCCCCATCGACTAGCGGGGGCTACAATGAGCAGTTCTTC.

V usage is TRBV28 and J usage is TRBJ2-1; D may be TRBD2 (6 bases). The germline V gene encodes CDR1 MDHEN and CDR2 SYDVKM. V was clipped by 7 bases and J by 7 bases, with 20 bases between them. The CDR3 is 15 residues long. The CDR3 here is CASTPFTLATNEQFF. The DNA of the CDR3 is TGTGCCAGCACTCCTTTTACGCTAGCGACTAATGAGCAGTTCTTC.

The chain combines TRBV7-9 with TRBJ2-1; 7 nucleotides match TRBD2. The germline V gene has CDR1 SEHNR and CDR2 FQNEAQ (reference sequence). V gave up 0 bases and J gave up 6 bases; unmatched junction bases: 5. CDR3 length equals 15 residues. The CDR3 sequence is CASSLAGLVANEQFF. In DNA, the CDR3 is TGTGCCAGCAGCTTAGCTGGACTAGTGGCCAATGAGCAGTTCTTC.

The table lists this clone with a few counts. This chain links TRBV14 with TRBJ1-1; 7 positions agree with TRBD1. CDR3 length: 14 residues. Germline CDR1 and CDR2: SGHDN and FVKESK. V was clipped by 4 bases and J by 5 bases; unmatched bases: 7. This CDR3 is CASSPRTGNTEAFF. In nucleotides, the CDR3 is TGTGCCAGCAGCCCCCGGACAGGCAATACTGAAGCTTTCTTT.

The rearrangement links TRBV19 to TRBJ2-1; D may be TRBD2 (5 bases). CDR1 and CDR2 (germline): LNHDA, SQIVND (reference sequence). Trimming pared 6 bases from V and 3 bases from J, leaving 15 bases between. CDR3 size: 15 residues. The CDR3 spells CASRLSREDYNEQFF. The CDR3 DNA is TGTGCCAGTAGACTATCCCGGGAAGACTACAATGAGCAGTTCTTC.

Here the CDR3 DNA reads TGTGCCAGCACCGGGGGACTAGGGGGGAACATTCAGTACTTC. Its protein is CASTGGLGGNIQYF. The rearrangement uses TRBV28 and TRBJ2-4; 8 bases agree with TRBD2. Germline values: CDR1 MDHEN, CDR2 SYDVKM. The J segment lost 7 bases and the V segment lost 7 bases, leaving 9 bases of the junction unmatched. CDR3 length: 14 residues.

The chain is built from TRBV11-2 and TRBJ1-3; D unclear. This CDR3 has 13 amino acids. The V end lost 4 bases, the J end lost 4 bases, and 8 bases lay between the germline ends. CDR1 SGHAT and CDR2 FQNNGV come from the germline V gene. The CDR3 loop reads CASSSIEGNTIYF. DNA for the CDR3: TGTGCCAGCAGCTCGATCGAGGGAAACACCATATATTTT.

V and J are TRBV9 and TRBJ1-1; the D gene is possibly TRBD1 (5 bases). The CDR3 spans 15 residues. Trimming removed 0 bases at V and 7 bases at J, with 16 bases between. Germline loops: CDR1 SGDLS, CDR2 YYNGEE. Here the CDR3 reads CASSVAVQGTGEAFF. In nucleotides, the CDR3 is TGTGCCAGCAGCGTAGCTGTTCAGGGTACGGGTGAAGCTTTCTTT.

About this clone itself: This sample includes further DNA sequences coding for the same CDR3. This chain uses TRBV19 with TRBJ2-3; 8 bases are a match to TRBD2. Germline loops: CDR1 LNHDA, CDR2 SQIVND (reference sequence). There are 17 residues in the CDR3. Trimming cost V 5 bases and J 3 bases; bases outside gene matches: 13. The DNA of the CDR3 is TGTGCCAGTAGTTCCATGGGGGGAGTAGCGGGAACAGATACGCAGTATTTT. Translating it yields CASSSMGGVAGTDTQYF.

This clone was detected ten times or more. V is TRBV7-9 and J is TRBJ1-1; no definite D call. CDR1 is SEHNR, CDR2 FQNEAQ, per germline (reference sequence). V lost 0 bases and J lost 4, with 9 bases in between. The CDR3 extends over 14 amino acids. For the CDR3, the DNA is TGTGCCAGCAGCTTAGCGGCGGGCTCCACTGAAGCTTTCTTT. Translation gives CASSLAAGSTEAFF.

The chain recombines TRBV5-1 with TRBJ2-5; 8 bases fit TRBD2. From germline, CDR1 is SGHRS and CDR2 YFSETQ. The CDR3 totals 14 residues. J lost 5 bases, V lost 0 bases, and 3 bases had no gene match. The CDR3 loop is CASSLARGGETQYF. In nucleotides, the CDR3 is TGCGCCAGCAGCTTGGCTCGCGGGGGGGAGACCCAGTACTTC.

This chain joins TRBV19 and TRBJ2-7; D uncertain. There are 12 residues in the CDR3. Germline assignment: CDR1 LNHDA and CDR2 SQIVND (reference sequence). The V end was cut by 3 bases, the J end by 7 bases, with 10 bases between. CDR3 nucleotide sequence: TGTGCCAGTAGTATCGCCGATACTGAGCAGTACTTC. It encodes CASSIADTEQYF.

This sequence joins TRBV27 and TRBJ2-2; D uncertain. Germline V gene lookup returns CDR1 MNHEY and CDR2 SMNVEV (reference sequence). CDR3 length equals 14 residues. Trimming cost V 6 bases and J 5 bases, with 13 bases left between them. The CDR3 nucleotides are TGTGCCAGCAGACCTGACACAGTTACCGGGGAGCTGTTTTTT. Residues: CASRPDTVTGELFF.

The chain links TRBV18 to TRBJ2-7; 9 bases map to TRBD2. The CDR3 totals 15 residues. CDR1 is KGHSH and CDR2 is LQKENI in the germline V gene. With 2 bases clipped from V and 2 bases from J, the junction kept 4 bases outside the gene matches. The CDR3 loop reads CASSPGRGGTYEQYF. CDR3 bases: TGTGCCAGCTCACCAGGGCGGGGGGGAACCTACGAGCAGTACTTC.

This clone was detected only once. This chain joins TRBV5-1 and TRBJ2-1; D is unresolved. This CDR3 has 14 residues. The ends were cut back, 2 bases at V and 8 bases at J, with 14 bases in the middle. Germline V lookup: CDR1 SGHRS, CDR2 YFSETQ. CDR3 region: CASSFQDHYDEQFF. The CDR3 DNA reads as TGCGCCAGCAGCTTCCAGGATCATTACGATGAGCAGTTCTTC. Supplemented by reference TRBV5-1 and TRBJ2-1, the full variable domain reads KAGVTQTPRYLIKTRGQQVTLSCSPISGHRSVSWYQQTPGQGLQFLFEYFSETQRNKGNFPGRFSGRQFSNSRSEMNVSTLELGDSALYLCASSFQDHYDEQFFGPGTRLTVL.